Listed here are 23 T cell receptor beta chains from one sample, sequenced in a study of PD-1 blockade in classical Hodgkin lymphoma. There was relapse after autologous stem cell transplantation in every patient, and there was variation in brentuximab vedotin exposure. Some clones are missing from TCRdb's copy, which holds only in-frame ones; the method was immunoSEQ multiplex PCR. The sample has fewer than 65,000 clones, 85% to 90% seen once. The specimen was peripheral blood mononuclear cells (PBMCs), collected at baseline. These receptor sequences come from a human donor with classical Hodgkin lymphoma.

This chain uses TRBV18 with TRBJ2-5, with a tentative D call TRBD2 (5 bases). The length of the CDR3 is 12 residues. V lost 3 bases and J lost 3, with 5 bases in between. Per the germline V gene, CDR1 is KGHSH and CDR2 is LQKENI. CDR3 sequence: CASSPGEETQYF. DNA of the CDR3: TGTGCCAGCTCACCGGGAGAAGAGACCCAGTACTTC.

This chain links TRBV7-9 with TRBJ2-1, with 11 bases identical to TRBD2. The V and J ends lost 4 bases and 5 bases, in that order; junction bases with no gene match: 16. The CDR3 is 19 residues long. The germline V gene encodes CDR1 SEHNR and CDR2 FQNEAQ (reference sequence). DNA for the CDR3: TGTGCCAGCAGCTATCCCCGGAGACTAGCGGGGAATCGACACAATGAGCAGTTCTTC. Translating it yields CASSYPRRLAGNRHNEQFF.

This clone was found a few times. The chain is built from TRBV6-1 and TRBJ1-2; a possible D gene is TRBD1 (6 bases). V was cut by 5 bases and J by 6 bases, with 19 bases left in between. CDR1 and CDR2 from the germline V gene are MNHNS and SASEGT. This CDR3 region has 15 residues. DNA of the CDR3: TGTGCCAGCAGTTTATCGAGGGGGGGGCTTAATGGCTACACCTTC. It encodes CASSLSRGGLNGYTF.

The chain has TRBV30 and TRBJ2-1, with a weak D call TRBD2 (5 bases). CDR1 and CDR2 (germline): GTSNPN, SVGIG (reference sequence). The V gene lost 1 base and the J gene lost 2 bases, with 18 bases spanning the gap. This CDR3 comprises 17 residues. The CDR3 sequence is CAWSDHGRRATYNEQFF. DNA for the CDR3: TGTGCCTGGAGTGACCATGGTCGGCGGGCGACCTACAATGAGCAGTTCTTC.

The V call is TRBV11-3, the J call TRBJ2-5; D might be TRBD1 (5 bases). CDR1 is SGHNT and CDR2 is YENEEA in the germline V gene. V lost 4 bases to trimming and J lost 3 bases, with 6 bases between them. The CDR3 runs 12 residues. CDR3: CASSSTEETQYF. CDR3 coding DNA: TGTGCCAGCAGCTCGACAGAAGAGACCCAGTACTTC.

This chain joins TRBV6-1 and TRBJ1-5; D not resolved. This CDR3 has 14 amino acids. Germline lookup yields CDR1 MNHNS and CDR2 SASEGT. Trimming took 6 bases from V and 5 from J, leaving 14 bases between them. CDR3 loop: CASSVKREYQPQHF. CDR3 DNA sequence: TGTGCCAGCAGCGTAAAGAGGGAGTATCAGCCCCAGCATTTT.

The chain recombines TRBV9 with TRBJ1-6; 12 nucleotides align to TRBD1. CDR3 length: 16 residues. Looked up from germline, CDR1 is SGDLS and CDR2 is YYNGEE. Trimming cost V 3 bases and J 10 bases; bases outside gene matches: 8. The CDR3 loop is CASSAEGTGGWSPLHF. Written as DNA, the CDR3 is TGTGCCAGCAGCGCCGAGGGGACAGGGGGCTGGTCACCCCTCCACTTT.

The chain couples TRBV5-1 to TRBJ2-7; the match to TRBD2 covers 14 bases. J gave up 3 bases and V 0 bases, and 2 bases lay outside the gene matches. This CDR3 is 16 amino acids long. The germline gives CDR1 SGHRS, CDR2 YFSETQ. CDR3 protein: CASSLGLAGGNYEQYF. The CDR3 bases are TGCGCCAGCAGCTTGGGACTAGCGGGGGGGAACTACGAGCAGTACTTC.

The chain links TRBV6-5 to TRBJ2-1; D may be TRBD2 (6 bases). Germline V gene lookup returns CDR1 MNHEY and CDR2 SVGAGI. V was shortened by 7 bases and J by 5 bases, with 18 bases between the two germline ends. CDR3 length: 15 residues. CDR3: CASNPGVKTNNEQFF. The CDR3, as DNA: TGTGCCAGCAACCCGGGGGTTAAAACGAACAATGAGCAGTTCTTC.

The chain recombines TRBV9 with TRBJ1-4; D is unclear. Germline lookup yields CDR1 SGDLS and CDR2 YYNGEE. V shed 3 bases and J shed 4 bases, with 10 bases lying between them. This CDR3 contains 14 residues. CDR3 residues: CASSADGINEKLFF. Written as DNA, the CDR3 is TGTGCCAGCAGCGCCGACGGAATTAATGAAAAACTGTTTTTT.

The chain couples TRBV6-4 to TRBJ1-1; possibly TRBD1 for D (5 bases). V lost 0 bases, J lost 3 bases, and 8 bases lay in between. CDR3 length equals 14 residues. From germline, CDR1 is MRHNA and CDR2 SNTAGT. The DNA for the CDR3 is TGTGCCAGCAGTGACTCGGGGGGACACACTGAAGCTTTCTTT. Translating gives CASSDSGGHTEAFF.

This chain joins TRBV10-2 and TRBJ2-7; D is perhaps TRBD1 (6 bases). The CDR3 has 15 residues. The ends were cut back, 6 bases at V and 2 bases at J, with 17 bases in the middle. Per germline, CDR1 WSHSY and CDR2 SAAADI. For the CDR3, the DNA is TGCGCCAGCAGAGGCCCGGGCAGGGGCGCCTACGAGCAGTACTTC. It encodes CASRGPGRGAYEQYF.

The chain combines TRBV4-2 with TRBJ1-5; no reliable D call. This CDR3 has 16 residues. V lost 0 bases, J lost 0 bases, and 9 bases lay in between. Looked up from germline, CDR1 is LGHNA and CDR2 is YNFKEQ. The CDR3 DNA sequence: TGTGCCAGCAGCCAAGACCCAGAGTATAGCAATCAGCCCCAGCATTTT. Protein product: CASSQDPEYSNQPQHF.

This clone has more than one count but fewer than ten. The gene calls are TRBV7-2 and TRBJ2-1; D uncertain. The CDR3 consists of 16 residues. Deletions cut 3 bases from V and 0 bases from J, with 12 bases between. Per the germline V gene, CDR1 is SGHTA and CDR2 is FQGNSA. CDR3 loop: CASSLVRLLSYNEQFF. DNA for the CDR3: TGTGCCAGCAGCTTGGTCCGACTCCTCTCCTACAATGAGCAGTTCTTC. Combining the CDR3 with reference TRBV7-2 and TRBJ2-1 gives the whole variable domain GAGVSQSPSNKVTEKGKDVELRCDPISGHTALYWYRQSLGQGLEFLIYFQGNSAPDKSGLPSDRFSAERTGGSVSTLTIQRTQQEDSAVYLCASSLVRLLSYNEQFFGPGTRLTVL.

The table lists this clone with a count of one. J is TRBJ2-2 and V is TRBV7-3, with D unclear. Trimming pared 2 bases from V and 7 bases from J, leaving 5 bases between. The CDR3 runs 12 residues. Germline V CDR1 and CDR2: SGHTA, FQGTGA. The chain's CDR3 is CASSLSNGELFF. For the CDR3, the DNA is TGTGCCAGCAGCTTATCCAACGGGGAGCTGTTTTTT. Combining the CDR3 with reference TRBV7-3 and TRBJ2-2 gives the whole variable domain GAGVSQTPSNKVTEKGKYVELRCDPISGHTALYWYRQSLGQGPEFLIYFQGTGAADDSGLPNDRFFAVRPEGSVSTLKIQRTERGDSAVYLCASSLSNGELFFGEGSRLTVL.

The chain has TRBV6-5 and TRBJ1-4; D ambiguous. CDR3 size: 15 residues. V lost 8 bases and J 0 bases, leaving 13 bases between the germline ends. CDR1 is MNHEY and CDR2 is SVGAGI in the germline V gene. CDR3 protein: CASQRSIATNEKLFF. The DNA for the CDR3 is TGTGCCAGCCAACGGAGTATAGCAACTAATGAAAAACTGTTTTTT.

The rearrangement uses TRBV18 and TRBJ2-3; TRBD2 is a possible D gene (6 bases). In germline, CDR1 is KGHSH, CDR2 LQKENI. This CDR3 has 15 residues. Deletions cut 3 bases from V and 3 bases from J, with 13 bases between. CDR3 sequence reads: CASSPAGSGTDTQYF. CDR3 nucleotides: TGTGCCAGCTCACCGGCAGGGAGCGGGACAGATACGCAGTATTTT. Supplemented by reference TRBV18 and TRBJ2-3, the full variable domain reads NAGVMQNPRHLVRRRGQEARLRCSPMKGHSHVYWYRQLPEEGLKFMVYLQKENIIDESGMPKERFSAEFPKEGPSILRIQQVVRGDSAAYFCASSPAGSGTDTQYFGPGTRLTVL.

V gene TRBV19 combines with J gene TRBJ2-1; 11 positions agree with TRBD2. The CDR3 sequence is 15 residues long. Germline CDR1 is LNHDA and CDR2 is SQIVND (reference sequence). Unmatched junction bases numbered 6, after V lost 5 bases and J lost 6 bases. The CDR3 DNA reads TGTGCCAGTAGTCCCCTGGGACTAGCGGCCAATGAGCAGTTCTTC. This encodes CASSPLGLAANEQFF.

This clone was found a few times. The chain recombines TRBV7-9 with TRBJ2-7, with a tentative D call TRBD1 (5 bases). This CDR3 spans 13 amino acids. Per germline, CDR1 SEHNR and CDR2 FQNEAQ (reference sequence). The CDR3 bases are TGTGCGATCAGCCAGGGATGGACCTACGAGCAGTACTTC. Residues: CAISQGWTYEQYF. The variable domain in full, with the rest retrieved from reference TRBV7-9 and TRBJ2-7, is DTGVSQNPRHKITKRGQNVTFRCDPISEHNRLYWYRQTLGQGPEFLTYFQNEAQLEKSRLLSDRFSAERPKGSFSTLEIQRTEQGDSAMYLCAISQGWTYEQYFGPGTRLTVT.

The chain carries TRBV19 and TRBJ1-2, with D possibly matching TRBD1 (5 bases). Trimming removed 5 bases at V and 5 bases at J, with 15 bases between. Germline values: CDR1 LNHDA, CDR2 SQIVND (reference sequence). There are 14 residues in the CDR3. The DNA for the CDR3 is TGTGCCAGTAGTCCCTCGAGAGAGGGGTATGGCTACACCTTC. This gives the protein CASSPSREGYGYTF. The whole variable domain, remainder taken from reference TRBV19 and TRBJ1-2, is DGGITQSPKYLFRKEGQNVTLSCEQNLNHDAMYWYRQDPGQGLRLIYYSQIVNDFQKGDIAEGYSVSREKKESFPLTVTSAQKNPTAFYLCASSPSREGYGYTFGSGTRLTVV.

V and J are TRBV30 and TRBJ2-2; no reliable D call. V lost 5 bases, J lost 1 base, and 8 bases lay in between. Germline CDR1 reads GTSNPN; CDR2 reads SVGIG (reference sequence). CDR3 size: 13 residues. This chain's CDR3 is CAWALMNTGELFF. In DNA form, the CDR3 reads TGTGCCTGGGCACTGATGAACACCGGGGAGCTGTTTTTT.

The rearrangement uses TRBV19 and TRBJ1-3; D may be TRBD1 (6 bases). CDR1 is LNHDA and CDR2 is SQIVND in the germline V gene (reference sequence). Trimming cost V 5 bases and J 0 bases, with 11 bases left between them. The CDR3 covers 15 residues. CDR3 amino acids: CASSVDSRSGNTIYF. DNA of the CDR3: TGTGCCAGTAGTGTGGACAGCCGCTCTGGAAACACCATATATTTT.

The V gene is TRBV7-8, the J gene TRBJ2-2, with 7 bases lining up with TRBD1. The junction had 6 bases not matched to a gene; V was cut back by 1 base and J by 4 bases. Germline V lookup: CDR1 SGHVS, CDR2 FQNEAQ. There are 16 residues in the CDR3. The CDR3 sequence: CASSLGYAGGTGELFF. CDR3 sequence (DNA): TGTGCCAGCAGCTTAGGGTACGCAGGGGGCACCGGGGAGCTGTTTTTT.